A single sample is the source of the 7 T cell receptor beta chains below, sequenced in a study of monozygotic twins with inflammatory bowel disease. TCRdb reprocessed the 5' RACE reads and keeps a single row for each CDR3 protein, giving no DNA. This table holds approximately 210,000 distinct CDR3 sequences. Material: blood. These receptors were collected from a human donor with ulcerative colitis or Crohn's disease, or a healthy co-twin of an affected twin (not recorded which).

The CDR3 protein is CSANRQGYYNERFF. The rearrangement joins TRBV20-1 to TRBJ2-1. CDR3 length equals 14 residues. The V gene's germline CDR1 is DFQATT and CDR2 SNEGSKA (reference sequence).

The chain has TRBV2 and TRBJ1-6; there is no DNA to check the TCRdb D call of TRBD1. The germline CDR1 and CDR2 sequences are SNHLY and FYNNEI. This CDR3 spans 16 amino acids. The CDR3 loop is CASALGGGFFITPLHF. The variable domain in full, completed from reference TRBV2 and TRBJ1-6, reads EPEVTQTPSHQVTQMGQEVILRCVPISNHLYFYWYRQILGQKVEFLVSFYNNEISEKSEIFDDQFSVERPDGSNFTLKIRSTKLEDSAMYFCASALGGGFFITPLHFGNGTRLTVT.

The rearrangement joins TRBV5-1 to TRBJ2-7; TCRdb gives TRBD1 as the D gene, but with no DNA this cannot be confirmed. CDR1 and CDR2 from the germline V gene are SGHRS and YFSETQ. The CDR3 has 15 amino acids. The CDR3 protein is CASGHAGTGDIEQYF.

This chain uses TRBV19 with TRBJ2-2; TCRdb names TRBD2, which stays unverified in the absence of DNA. Per germline, CDR1 LNHDA and CDR2 SQIVND (reference sequence). This CDR3 is 17 amino acids long. CDR3 loop: CASSIDRGGRRTGELFF.

V is TRBV12-3 or TRBV12-4 and J is TRBJ1-1. This CDR3 is 13 amino acids long. CDR3 loop: CASIQVPGAEAFF.

V usage is TRBV5-1 and J usage is TRBJ2-2; TCRdb names TRBD2, which stays unverified in the absence of DNA. Germline values: CDR1 SGHRS, CDR2 YFSETQ. The CDR3 loop spans 18 amino acids. The CDR3 region is CASRSERSGIKNTGELFF.

This chain connects TRBV5-1 to TRBJ2-1; there is no DNA to check the TCRdb D call of TRBD2. CDR3 size: 17 residues. Germline CDR1 and CDR2: SGHRS and YFSETQ. Here the CDR3 reads CASSVGTSGRIYNEQFF.